This T cell receptor (beta chain) comes out of a study of cytomegalovirus exposure and HLA in healthy donors. Study-wide points: In a later analysis, TCR beta V- and J-gene trimming was associated with a missense DCLRE1C variant. Follow-up analysis found HLA locus-dependent TCR association rates, highest for DRB1 and lowest for HLA-C. Only CMV serostatus was available as immune exposure information.

Primers for the PCR totalled 60 Vbeta and 13 Jbeta. Profiling relied on immunoSEQ multiplex PCR, and the TCRdb table lists in-frame clones only, not all of them. The table records some 140,000 clones, around 80% of them present only once. The donors, nominally healthy at sampling, likely had unrecorded immune exposures. Remarks on this clone: Its target is unknown.

The specimen was PBMCs. The origin of this receptor is a middle-aged man in good health and CMV-seropositive.

CDR3 in amino acids: CSVDSGGRTFSREQYF. The CDR3 DNA reads TGCAGCGTTGATTCGGGCGGGAGGACTTTCTCTCGCGAGCAGTACTTC. This rearrangement joins TRBV29-1 to TRBJ2-7, with 8 bases matching TRBD2. There are 16 residues in the CDR3. Germline assignment: CDR1 SQVTM and CDR2 ANQGSEA. V gave up 3 bases and J gave up 6 bases; unmatched junction bases: 16.